This T cell receptor (beta chain) was captured by sequencing in a study of blood T cell repertoires in COVID-19. Across the study: Whether acute or convalescent, the COVID-19 samples came from the United States, Italy and Spain.

Original processing notes: It was from reference gene primer amplification that nucleated cell counts were estimated. Clones were read by immunoSEQ multiplex PCR, and TCRdb kept only the in-frame ones, dropping some. V and J calls and clone size are as listed in that table; D and trimming were resolved from the DNA. In the table there are 390,000 or so clones, 75% to 90% of which are singletons. V gave up 3 bases and J gave up 1 base; unmatched junction bases: 1. This CDR3 has 14 residues. CDR1 and CDR2 from the germline V gene are SGHRS and YFSETQ. What was sequenced was peripheral blood. V and J are TRBV5-1 and TRBJ2-7; 10 bases align to TRBD1. The TCR sequence derives from a woman in her thirties with active or convalescent COVID-19. CDR3 loop: CASSSDRGSYEQYF. Written as DNA, the CDR3 is TGCGCCAGCAGCTCGGACAGGGGGTCCTACGAGCAGTACTTC.